This note documents a single T cell receptor beta chain sequence. The data stem from a study of control samples from healthy donors and cancer patients. Repertoires were generated with immunoSEQ multiplex PCR, while TCRdb's copy carries only in-frame clones and drops some. The table has fewer than 120,000 clones, roughly 90% seen once; the top ten hold about 3.7%. The sample consisted of PBMCs. This receptor was obtained from a woman aged 55-70 years with lung cancer.

The CDR3 DNA sequence: TGTGCCAGCAGCGTTCGGGACCCCCACAATGAGCAGTTCTTC. It encodes CASSVRDPHNEQFF. The rearrangement joins TRBV9 to TRBJ2-1, with D perhaps being TRBD1 or TRBD2 (5 bases each). The V gene lost 2 bases and the J gene lost 5 bases, with 11 bases spanning the gap. Germline V lookup: CDR1 SGDLS, CDR2 YYNGEE. The CDR3 is 14 amino acids.